A selection of T cell receptor beta chains follows, all from one sample in a study of blood T cell repertoires in COVID-19. Method: immunoSEQ multiplex PCR; TCRdb's copy keeps in-frame clones and lacks some. The sample gives fewer than 15,000 clones, roughly 84% of which show up once; over 2.5% is in the top ten. Material: peripheral blood. The receptors stem from a human donor in a cohort sampled during active COVID-19. Both conserved end residues are part of each CDR3. Each record gives: clone size, D gene, V gene, J gene, CDR3 DNA, CDR3 protein. A D gene is named only where the DNA matches it firmly. Not all rows give a size; the values are once, few, many and, for expanded clones, a class.

size: .
D: .
V: TRBV6-5
J: TRBJ2-7
DNA: TGTGCCAGCAGGCCCACGACTAGCTCCTACGAGCAGTACTTC
CDR3: CASRPTTSSYEQYF

size: .
D: TRBD1
V: TRBV5-4
J: TRBJ1-2
DNA: TGTGCCAGCAGCTCCAGGGGGCGCGGAGGCTATGGCTACACCTTC
CDR3: CASSSRGRGGYGYTF

size: .
D: .
V: TRBV4-1
J: TRBJ2-5
DNA: TGCGCCAGCAGCCGACTTAGAGGGGAGACCCAGTACTTC
CDR3: CASSRLRGETQYF

size: .
D: TRBD1
V: TRBV4-3
J: TRBJ2-2
DNA: TGCGCCAGCAGCCACTACAGGGGCGGGGAGCTGTTTTTT
CDR3: CASSHYRGGELFF

size: once
D: .
V: TRBV7-2
J: TRBJ2-1
DNA: TGTGCCAGCAGCGACGCAGGGCTTCTTGAGCAGTTCTTC
CDR3: CASSDAGLLEQFF

size: .
D: TRBD1
V: TRBV4-3
J: TRBJ2-2
DNA: TGCGCCAGCAGCCAACTCGGGACAGGGTCCGGGAGGGAGCTGTTTTTT
CDR3: CASSQLGTGSGRELFF

size: .
D: .
V: TRBV15
J: TRBJ1-1
DNA: TGTGCCACCAGCAGAGGAGGGAACACTGAAGCTTTCTTT
CDR3: CATSRGGNTEAFF

size: few
D: TRBD1
V: TRBV5-1
J: TRBJ1-2
DNA: TGCGCCAGCAGCTTGGCCGTAGGGGGCGCATATGGCTACACCTTC
CDR3: CASSLAVGGAYGYTF

size: .
D: .
V: TRBV5-4
J: TRBJ2-1
DNA: TGTGCCAGCAGCTTGCCCTCCTCGCGGGGGCTGGGGAATGAGCAGTTCTTC
CDR3: CASSLPSSRGLGNEQFF

size: .
D: TRBD1
V: TRBV10-3
J: TRBJ1-2
DNA: TGTGCCATCAGCGTTAGGGACAGGGGGCAAGGGGGCTACACCTTC
CDR3: CAISVRDRGQGGYTF

size: .
D: TRBD2
V: TRBV9
J: TRBJ2-4
DNA: TGTGCCAGCAGCCCGCGGACTAGCGGGGGGGCCGGCATTCAGTACTTC
CDR3: CASSPRTSGGAGIQYF

size: .
D: .
V: TRBV29-1
J: TRBJ2-5
DNA: TGCAGCGCCGGACCCTCGGGCGGGGGCCAGACCCAGTACTTC
CDR3: CSAGPSGGGQTQYF

size: .
D: .
V: TRBV30
J: TRBJ2-1
DNA: TGTGCCTCCTCCCGGGACGGGGGAAGCTCCTACAATGAGCAGTTCTTC
CDR3: CASSRDGGSSYNEQFF

size: .
D: .
V: TRBV7-6
J: TRBJ1-1
DNA: TGTGCCAGCAGCTTCGGACAGCCCCTGAACACTGAAGCTTTCTTT
CDR3: CASSFGQPLNTEAFF

size: .
D: TRBD1
V: TRBV30
J: TRBJ2-7
DNA: TGTGCCTGGACCACGGGACAGGGGTCCAACGAGCAGTACTTC
CDR3: CAWTTGQGSNEQYF

size: .
D: .
V: TRBV19
J: TRBJ1-2
DNA: TGTGCCAGTAGAAGCGGGCTCCTCCATGGCTACACCTTC
CDR3: CASRSGLLHGYTF

size: few
D: TRBD1
V: TRBV5-4
J: TRBJ1-5
DNA: TGTGCCAGCAGCTTGGACAGGGGAAGCAATCAGCCCCAGCATTTT
CDR3: CASSLDRGSNQPQHF

size: .
D: .
V: TRBV6-1
J: TRBJ1-2
DNA: TGTGCCAGCAGTGTACGGACAAATCTCCCTATTAGCTATGGCTACACCTTC
CDR3: CASSVRTNLPISYGYTF

size: .
D: .
V: TRBV7-6
J: TRBJ1-1
DNA: TGTGCCAGCAGCTCGACAGGACCTAACACTGAAGCTTTCTTT
CDR3: CASSSTGPNTEAFF

size: once
D: .
V: TRBV9
J: TRBJ2-2
DNA: TGTGCCAGCAGCCTAATACCGGGGTCGAACACCGGGGAGCTGTTTTTT
CDR3: CASSLIPGSNTGELFF

size: .
D: TRBD2
V: TRBV30
J: TRBJ2-3
DNA: TGTGCCTGGAAAGTAGCGGGGGGAAATACGCAGTATTTT
CDR3: CAWKVAGGNTQYF

size: .
D: TRBD1
V: TRBV7-9
J: TRBJ1-3
DNA: TGTGCCAGCAGCCAGCAGGGGGGTGGAAACACCATATATTTT
CDR3: CASSQQGGGNTIYF

size: .
D: .
V: TRBV12-3/TRBV12-4
J: TRBJ2-1
DNA: TGTGCCAGCAGCCCCAACAGATGGAATGAGCAGTTCTTC
CDR3: CASSPNRWNEQFF

size: .
D: .
V: TRBV2
J: TRBJ2-1
DNA: TGTGCCAGCAGTGAAGGGGGACTCTCCTACAATGAGCAGTTCTTC
CDR3: CASSEGGLSYNEQFF

size: .
D: .
V: TRBV5-1
J: TRBJ2-3
DNA: TGCGCCAGCAGCCCCTGGGGTAGCGTGGCAGATACGCAGTATTTT
CDR3: CASSPWGSVADTQYF

size: .
D: .
V: TRBV6-6
J: TRBJ2-7
DNA: TGTGCCAGCAGTTCCCCAGGGGTAGTGTACGAGCAGTACTTC
CDR3: CASSSPGVVYEQYF

size: few
D: .
V: TRBV19
J: TRBJ2-7
DNA: TGTGCCAGTAGTATAGGTAGGCCGGGGTCCTACGAGCAGTACTTC
CDR3: CASSIGRPGSYEQYF

size: .
D: .
V: TRBV5-3
J: TRBJ2-7
DNA: TGTGCCAGAAGCTTGGTCGCGGGATCCTACGAGCAGTACTTC
CDR3: CARSLVAGSYEQYF

size: .
D: .
V: TRBV29-1
J: TRBJ2-3
DNA: TGCAGCGTTGTTCCTGGGGCCGTCCCAGATACGCAGTATTTT
CDR3: CSVVPGAVPDTQYF

size: .
D: TRBD2
V: TRBV30
J: TRBJ2-5
DNA: TGTGCCTGGAGTCGGCGAACTAGCGGGGGGCCGTACCAAGAGACCCAGTACTTC
CDR3: CAWSRRTSGGPYQETQYF

size: .
D: TRBD1
V: TRBV4-3
J: TRBJ1-1
DNA: TGCGCCAGCAGCCAGGGGACAGCCGACACTGAAGCTTTCTTT
CDR3: CASSQGTADTEAFF

size: few
D: TRBD1
V: TRBV7-3
J: TRBJ2-7
DNA: TGTGCCAGCAGCCCAGACAGGGATAACTACGAGCAGTACTTC
CDR3: CASSPDRDNYEQYF

size: .
D: TRBD2
V: TRBV9
J: TRBJ2-3
DNA: TGTGCCAGCAGCGGACCCCAGGCTAGCGGGCTAACTACAGATACGCAGTATTTT
CDR3: CASSGPQASGLTTDTQYF

size: once
D: .
V: TRBV19
J: TRBJ2-2
DNA: TGTGCCAGTATGAGGACAGCGAACACCGGGGAGCTGTTTTTT
CDR3: CASMRTANTGELFF

size: .
D: TRBD2
V: TRBV3-1/TRBV3-2
J: TRBJ2-3
DNA: TGTGCCAGCAGCCAAGGGCTAGCGGGGGTTACGCAGTATTTT
CDR3: CASSQGLAGVTQYF

size: .
D: TRBD1
V: TRBV12-3/TRBV12-4
J: TRBJ1-1
DNA: TGTGCCAGCAGTGGACAGGGGGACACTGAAGCTTTCTTT
CDR3: CASSGQGDTEAFF

size: .
D: TRBD1
V: TRBV29-1
J: TRBJ2-7
DNA: TGCAGCGGCGCCACGACAGGGGCCAACGAGCAGTACTTC
CDR3: CSGATTGANEQYF

size: .
D: TRBD2
V: TRBV9
J: TRBJ2-3
DNA: TGTGCCAGCAGCGGTGGGACTAGCGGGAGGGACAGCACAGATACGCAGTATTTT
CDR3: CASSGGTSGRDSTDTQYF

size: .
D: TRBD1
V: TRBV29-1
J: TRBJ2-2
DNA: TGCAGCGTAGCTGGACAGGCGGACACCGGGGAGCTGTTTTTT
CDR3: CSVAGQADTGELFF

size: .
D: .
V: TRBV18
J: TRBJ1-5
DNA: TGTGCCAGCTCACCCCCAGGCAATCAGCCCCAGCATTTT
CDR3: CASSPPGNQPQHF

size: once
D: .
V: TRBV4-3
J: TRBJ2-3
DNA: TGCGCCAGCAGCCAAGATCCGCGAGATACGCAGTATTTT
CDR3: CASSQDPRDTQYF

size: .
D: TRBD1
V: TRBV5-1
J: TRBJ1-2
DNA: TGCGCCAGCAGGCCCGGGACAGGATATGGCTACACCTTC
CDR3: CASRPGTGYGYTF

size: .
D: TRBD2
V: TRBV4-1
J: TRBJ2-4
DNA: TGCGCCAGCTGTAGCGGGGGGGCCGAGGTCGCCAAAAACATTCAGTACTTC
CDR3: CASCSGGAEVAKNIQYF

size: .
D: TRBD1
V: TRBV6-2/TRBV6-3
J: TRBJ1-5
DNA: TGTGCCAGCAGTGTTACAGGGGGCAATCAGCCCCAGCATTTT
CDR3: CASSVTGGNQPQHF

size: .
D: .
V: TRBV27
J: TRBJ1-3
DNA: TGTGCCAGCCGCGGGGCTGGAAACACCATATATTTT
CDR3: CASRGAGNTIYF

size: .
D: .
V: TRBV21-1
J: TRBJ2-3
DNA: TGTGCCAGCAGCAAAGAGGGGCCGTCACGTTACACAGATACGCAGTATTTT
CDR3: CASSKEGPSRYTDTQYF

size: .
D: .
V: TRBV24-1
J: TRBJ1-5
DNA: TGTGCCACCAGTGATCCAGGTAGCAATCAGCCCCAGCATTTT
CDR3: CATSDPGSNQPQHF

size: .
D: TRBD2
V: TRBV7-2
J: TRBJ2-2
DNA: TGTGCCAGCAGACTAGCGGGGGTGAACACCGGGGAGCTGTTTTTT
CDR3: CASRLAGVNTGELFF

size: .
D: TRBD2
V: TRBV28
J: TRBJ2-3
DNA: TGTGCCAGCAGCTGGCCTTCTGCCCCACAGTTTCTAGCGGGTCCTCGGGAAGATACGCAGTATTTT
CDR3: CASSWPSAPQFLAGPREDTQYF

size: .
D: TRBD1
V: TRBV4-1
J: TRBJ2-1
DNA: TGCGCCAGCAGCCAAGATCCGGGACAGGGGTGGAATGAGCAGTTCTTC
CDR3: CASSQDPGQGWNEQFF

size: .
D: .
V: TRBV7-2
J: TRBJ2-2
DNA: TGTGCCAGCAGCATAGACGGAGCCGCAAGGACCGGGGAGCTGTTTTTT
CDR3: CASSIDGAARTGELFF

size: .
D: TRBD1
V: TRBV4-1
J: TRBJ1-3
DNA: TGCGCCAGCAGCCGCGGGACAGACTCTGGAAACACCATATATTTT
CDR3: CASSRGTDSGNTIYF